This T cell receptor (beta chain) was sequenced during a study of PD-1 blockade in classical Hodgkin lymphoma. Turning to the study itself: Patients were treated with nivolumab at 3 mg/kg, and this was given intravenously every 2 weeks.

Some clones are missing from TCRdb's copy, which holds only in-frame ones; the method was immunoSEQ multiplex PCR. The sample has 70,000 or so clones, roughly 91% seen once. Of note for this clone: The antigen remains unidentified.

In every patient, relapse followed autologous stem cell transplantation, while exposure to brentuximab vedotin differed. Study-level points and caveats: The baseline diversity of complete responders showed similarity to that of newly diagnosed patients. Compared with healthy donors, newly diagnosed patients reportedly showed lower baseline TCR diversity. By C4D1, diversity of CD4+ TCRs had risen significantly, whereas that of CD8+ TCRs had not.

The receptor's source is a human donor with classical Hodgkin lymphoma. The source material was peripheral blood mononuclear cells (PBMCs), sampled at baseline.

The CDR3 nucleotides are TGTGCCAGCAGCTTGGCCGCATTCTCCTCCTACAATGAGCAGTTCTTC. It codes for CASSLAAFSSYNEQFF. V usage is TRBV5-4 and J usage is TRBJ2-1; D remains ambiguous. Between the trimmed V and J ends, which lost 0 bases and 0 bases, there was a span of 10 bases. CDR3 length: 16 residues. Germline CDR1 is SGHNT and CDR2 is YYREEE (reference sequence).